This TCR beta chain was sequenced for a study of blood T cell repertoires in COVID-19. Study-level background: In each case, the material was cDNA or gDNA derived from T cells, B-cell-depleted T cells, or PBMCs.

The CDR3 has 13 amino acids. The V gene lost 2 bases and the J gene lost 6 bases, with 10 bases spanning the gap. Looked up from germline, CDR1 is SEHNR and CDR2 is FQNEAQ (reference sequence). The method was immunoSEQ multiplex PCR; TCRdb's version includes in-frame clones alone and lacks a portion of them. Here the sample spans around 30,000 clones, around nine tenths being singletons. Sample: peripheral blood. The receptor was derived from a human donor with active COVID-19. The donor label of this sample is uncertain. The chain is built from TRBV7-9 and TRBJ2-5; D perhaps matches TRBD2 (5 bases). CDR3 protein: CASSLLIGKTQYF. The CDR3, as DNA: TGTGCCAGCAGCTTACTGATCGGGAAGACCCAGTACTTC.